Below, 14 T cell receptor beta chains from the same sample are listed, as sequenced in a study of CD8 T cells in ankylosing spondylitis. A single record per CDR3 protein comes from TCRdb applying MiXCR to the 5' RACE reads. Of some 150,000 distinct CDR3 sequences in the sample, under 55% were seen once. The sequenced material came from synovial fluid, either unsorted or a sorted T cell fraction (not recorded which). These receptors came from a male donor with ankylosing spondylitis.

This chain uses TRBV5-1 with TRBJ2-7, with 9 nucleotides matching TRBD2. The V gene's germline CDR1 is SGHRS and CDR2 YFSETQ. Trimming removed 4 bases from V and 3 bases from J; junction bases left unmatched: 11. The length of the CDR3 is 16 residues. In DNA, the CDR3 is TGCGCCAGCAGCCTCATGCTAGCGGGGACAAACTACGAGCAGTACTTC. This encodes CASSLMLAGTNYEQYF.

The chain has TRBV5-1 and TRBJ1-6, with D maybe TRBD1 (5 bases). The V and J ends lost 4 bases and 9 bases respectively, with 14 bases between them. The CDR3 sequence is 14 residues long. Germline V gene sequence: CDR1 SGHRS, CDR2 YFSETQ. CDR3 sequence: CASSRGPTGSPLHF. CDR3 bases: TGCGCCAGCAGCCGCGGCCCAACAGGTTCACCCCTCCACTTT.

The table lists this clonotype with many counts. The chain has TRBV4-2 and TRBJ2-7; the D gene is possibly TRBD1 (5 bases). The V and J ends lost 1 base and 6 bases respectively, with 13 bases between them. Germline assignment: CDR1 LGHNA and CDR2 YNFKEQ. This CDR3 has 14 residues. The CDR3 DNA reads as TGTGCCAGCAGCCAAGCAGGGTTGACTTCCGAGCAGTACTTC. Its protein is CASSQAGLTSEQYF.

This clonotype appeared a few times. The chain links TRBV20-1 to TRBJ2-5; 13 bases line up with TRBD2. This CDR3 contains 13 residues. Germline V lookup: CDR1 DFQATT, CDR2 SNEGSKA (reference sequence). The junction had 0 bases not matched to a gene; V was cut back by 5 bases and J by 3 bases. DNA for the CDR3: TGCAGTGCTGGGACTAGCGGGAAAGAGACCCAGTACTTC. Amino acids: CSAGTSGKETQYF.

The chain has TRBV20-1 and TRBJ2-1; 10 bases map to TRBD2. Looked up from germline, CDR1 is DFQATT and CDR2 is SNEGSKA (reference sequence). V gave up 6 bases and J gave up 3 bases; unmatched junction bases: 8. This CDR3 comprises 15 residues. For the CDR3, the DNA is TGCAGTGCATCGCCTACTAGCGGGGACTACAATGAGCAGTTCTTC. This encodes CSASPTSGDYNEQFF.

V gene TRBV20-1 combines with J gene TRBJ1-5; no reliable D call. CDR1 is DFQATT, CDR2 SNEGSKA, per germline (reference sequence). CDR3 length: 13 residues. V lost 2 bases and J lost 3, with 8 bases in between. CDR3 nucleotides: TGCAGTGCTAGAAGGAGTACCAATCAGCCCCAGCATTTT. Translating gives CSARRSTNQPQHF.

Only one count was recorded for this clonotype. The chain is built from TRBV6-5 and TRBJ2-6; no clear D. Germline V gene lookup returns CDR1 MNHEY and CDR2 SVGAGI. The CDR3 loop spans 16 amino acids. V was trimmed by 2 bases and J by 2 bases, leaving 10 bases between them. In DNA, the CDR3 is TGTGCCAGCAGTTACGTGAATTGGGCTGGGGCCAACGTCCTGACTTTC. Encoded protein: CASSYVNWAGANVLTF.

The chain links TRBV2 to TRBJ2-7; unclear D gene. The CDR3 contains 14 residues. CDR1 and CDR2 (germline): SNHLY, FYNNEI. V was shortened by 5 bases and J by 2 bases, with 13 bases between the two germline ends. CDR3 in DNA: TGTGCCAGCAGTCCGTGGTATGGGGCCTACGAGCAGTACTTC. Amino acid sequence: CASSPWYGAYEQYF.

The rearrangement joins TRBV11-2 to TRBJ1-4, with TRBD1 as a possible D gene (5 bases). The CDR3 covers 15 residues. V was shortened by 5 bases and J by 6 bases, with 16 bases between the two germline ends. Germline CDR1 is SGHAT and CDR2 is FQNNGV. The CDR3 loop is CASSPDRGGDEKLFF. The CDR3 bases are TGTGCCAGCAGCCCAGATAGGGGAGGGGATGAAAAACTGTTTTTT.

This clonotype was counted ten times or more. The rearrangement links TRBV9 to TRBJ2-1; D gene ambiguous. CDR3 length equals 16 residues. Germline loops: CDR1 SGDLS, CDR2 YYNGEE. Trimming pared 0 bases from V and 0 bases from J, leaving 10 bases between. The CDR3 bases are TGTGCCAGCAGCGTAGGAGGAGCGAGCTCCTACAATGAGCAGTTCTTC. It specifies CASSVGGASSYNEQFF.

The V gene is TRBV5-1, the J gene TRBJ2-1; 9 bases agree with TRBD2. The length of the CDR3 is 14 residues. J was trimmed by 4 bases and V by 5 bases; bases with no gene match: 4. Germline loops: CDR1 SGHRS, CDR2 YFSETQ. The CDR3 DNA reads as TGCGCCAGCAGTAGCGGGGGTTTTTACAATGAGCAGTTCTTC. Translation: CASSSGGFYNEQFF.

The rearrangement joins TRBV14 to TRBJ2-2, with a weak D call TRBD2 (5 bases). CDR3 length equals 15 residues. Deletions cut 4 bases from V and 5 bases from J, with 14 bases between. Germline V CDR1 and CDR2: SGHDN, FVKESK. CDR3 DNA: TGTGCCAGCAGCCCGACCCCGGAGGCGACCGGGGAGCTGTTTTTT. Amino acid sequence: CASSPTPEATGELFF.

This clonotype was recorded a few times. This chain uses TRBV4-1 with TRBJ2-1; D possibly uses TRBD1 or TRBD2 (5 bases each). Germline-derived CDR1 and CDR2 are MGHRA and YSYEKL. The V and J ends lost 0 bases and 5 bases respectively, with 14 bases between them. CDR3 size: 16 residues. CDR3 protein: CASSQDFGASNNEQFF. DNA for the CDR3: TGCGCCAGCAGCCAAGATTTCGGGGCCTCTAACAATGAGCAGTTCTTC.

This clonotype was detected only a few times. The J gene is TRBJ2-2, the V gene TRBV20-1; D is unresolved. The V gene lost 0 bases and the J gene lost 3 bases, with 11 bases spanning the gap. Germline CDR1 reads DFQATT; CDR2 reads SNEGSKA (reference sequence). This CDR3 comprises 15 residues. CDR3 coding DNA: TGCAGTGCTAGAGATCTACAGCCGGACACCGGGGAGCTGTTTTTT. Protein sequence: CSARDLQPDTGELFF.